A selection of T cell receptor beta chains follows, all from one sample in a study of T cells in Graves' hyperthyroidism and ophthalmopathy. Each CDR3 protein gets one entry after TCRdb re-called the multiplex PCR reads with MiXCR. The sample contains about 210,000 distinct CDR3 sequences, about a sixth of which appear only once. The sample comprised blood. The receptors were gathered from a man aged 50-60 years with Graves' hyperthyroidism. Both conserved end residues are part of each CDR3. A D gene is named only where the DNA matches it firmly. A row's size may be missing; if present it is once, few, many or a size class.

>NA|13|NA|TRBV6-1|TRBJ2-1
CASSESTAFEQFF
TGTGCCAGCAGTGAATCCACTGCCTTCGAGCAGTTCTTC
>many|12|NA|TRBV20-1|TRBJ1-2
CSAREGSYGYTF
TGCAGTGCTAGAGAAGGGAGCTATGGCTACACCTTC
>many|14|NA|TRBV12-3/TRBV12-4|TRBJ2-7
CASSLVLETYEQYF
TGTGCCAGCAGTTTGGTACTAGAAACCTACGAGCAGTACTTC
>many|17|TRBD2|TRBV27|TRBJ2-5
CASSLGTSGVYQETQYF
TGTGCCAGCAGTTTGGGGACTAGCGGGGTGTACCAAGAGACCCAGTACTTC
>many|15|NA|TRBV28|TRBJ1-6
CASSLSGERGSPLHF
TGTGCCAGCAGTTTAAGCGGCGAAAGAGGTTCACCCCTCCACTTT
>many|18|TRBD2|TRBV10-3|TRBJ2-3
CAISETPTSGSRTDTQYF
TGTGCCATCAGTGAGACCCCAACTAGCGGGAGTCGGACAGATACGCAGTATTTT
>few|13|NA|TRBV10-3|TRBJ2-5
CAIGIRGFETQYF
TGTGCCATCGGGATTAGGGGCTTCGAGACCCAGTACTTC
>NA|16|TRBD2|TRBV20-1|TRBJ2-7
CSASGITPSGSYEQYF
TGCAGTGCTAGTGGCATCACCCCTAGCGGGTCCTACGAGCAGTACTTC
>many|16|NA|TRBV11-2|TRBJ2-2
CASSKSMGGTTGELFF
TGTGCCAGCAGCAAATCAATGGGGGGCACCACCGGGGAGCTGTTTTTT
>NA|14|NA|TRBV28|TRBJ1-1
CASGGGGLNTETFF
TGTGCCAGCGGGGGGGGGGGATTGAACACTGAAACTTTCTTT
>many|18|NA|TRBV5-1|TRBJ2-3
CASSIGPLGTASTDTQYF
TGCGCCAGCAGCATCGGCCCCCTGGGCACGGCTAGCACAGATACGCAGTATTTT
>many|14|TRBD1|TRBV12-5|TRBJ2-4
CASSGTGTKNIQYF
TGTGCTTCTTCCGGGACAGGGACCAAAAACATTCAGTACTTC
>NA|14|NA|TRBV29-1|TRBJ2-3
CSVEVTGPTDTQYF
TGCAGCGTTGAAGTTACAGGGCCCACAGATACGCAGTATTTT
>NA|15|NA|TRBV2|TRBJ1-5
CASSAQAPSNQPQHF
TGTGCCAGCAGTGCACAGGCGCCTAGCAATCAGCCCCAGCATTTT
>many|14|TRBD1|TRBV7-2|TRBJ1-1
CASSQRQGSTEAFF
TGTGCCAGCAGCCAAAGACAGGGGAGCACTGAAGCTTTCTTT
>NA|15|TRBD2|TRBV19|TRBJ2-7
CASSMSSGRADEQYF
TGTGCCAGTAGTATGAGTAGCGGGAGGGCCGACGAGCAGTACTTC
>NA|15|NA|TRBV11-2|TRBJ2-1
CASSLERGSRNEQFF
TGTGCCAGCAGCTTAGAAAGGGGGTCTCGCAATGAGCAGTTCTTC
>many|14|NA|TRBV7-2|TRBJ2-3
CASSRARSTDTQYF
TGTGCCAGCAGCCGCGCCCGAAGCACAGATACGCAGTATTTT
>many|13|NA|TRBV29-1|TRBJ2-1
CSVEKGSYNEQFF
TGCAGCGTTGAGAAGGGTTCCTACAATGAGCAGTTCTTC
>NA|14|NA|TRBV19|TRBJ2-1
CAISDRHSYNEQFF
TGTGCCATTTCGGACAGACACTCCTACAATGAGCAGTTCTTC
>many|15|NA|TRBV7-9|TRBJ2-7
CASSRARDVAYEQYF
TGTGCCAGCAGCCGGGCCCGGGACGTAGCCTACGAGCAGTACTTC
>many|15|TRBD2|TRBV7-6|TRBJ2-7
CASSPLAASSYEQYF
TGTGCCAGCAGCCCTCTAGCGGCAAGCTCCTACGAGCAGTACTTC
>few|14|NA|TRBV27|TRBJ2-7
CASSLKGQSREQYF
TGTGCCAGCAGTTTAAAGGGGCAGAGCCGCGAGCAGTACTTC
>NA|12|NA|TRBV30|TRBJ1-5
CASQDDNQPQHF
TGTGCCTCGCAGGATGACAATCAGCCCCAGCATTTT
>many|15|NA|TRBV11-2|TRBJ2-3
CASRSAQGLTDTQYF
TGTGCCAGCAGGTCGGCGCAGGGTCTCACAGATACGCAGTATTTT
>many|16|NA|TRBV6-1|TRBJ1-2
CASRARSGETGYGYTF
TGTGCCAGCAGGGCACGCTCAGGGGAGACGGGCTATGGCTACACCTTC
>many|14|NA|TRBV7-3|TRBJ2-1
CASSLTGGGTGQFF
TGTGCCAGCAGCTTAACTGGGGGAGGGACAGGACAGTTCTTC
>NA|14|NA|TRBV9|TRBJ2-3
CASSVAAVTDTQYF
TGTGCCAGCAGCGTAGCGGCGGTCACAGATACGCAGTATTTT
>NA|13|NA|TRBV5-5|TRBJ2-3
CASTPGSTDTQYF
TGTGCCAGCACCCCAGGGTCCACAGATACGCAGTATTTT